Included here is one T cell receptor (beta chain) sequence, with context. Its antigen is not known. Produced via immunoSEQ multiplex PCR; TCRdb's table is partial and in-frame only. Here the sample spans about 2 million clones, roughly 96% being singletons. The data originate from a study of shared clonotypes between healthy human individuals. Whole-study findings and limits: The study found lower generation probabilities in non-shared clonotypes than in those shared by all four donors.

The CDR3 loop spans 15 amino acids. Germline lookup yields CDR1 MGHDK and CDR2 SYGVNS. V lost 3 bases and J lost 0, with 9 bases in between. What was sequenced was naive CD4+ T cells sorted from blood. Stated subset: CD45RA+ positively selected. The clonotype comes from a man between 18 and 29 years old in good health. This chain links TRBV25-1 with TRBJ2-1; TRBD1 might be the D (6 bases). The CDR3 DNA reads TGTGCCAGCAGTGAGGACAGCAGCTCCTACAATGAGCAGTTCTTC. Translation gives CASSEDSSSYNEQFF. The full variable domain, in which reference TRBV25-1 and TRBJ2-1 provide the parts outside the CDR3, is EADIYQTPRYLVIGTGKKITLECSQTMGHDKMYWYQQDPGMELHLIHYSYGVNSTEKGDLSSESTVSRIRTEHFPLTLESARPSHTSQYLCASSEDSSSYNEQFFGPGTRLTVL.